This T cell receptor (beta chain) was identified during a study of blood T cell repertoires in COVID-19. Overall study: There were acute and convalescent COVID-19 samples, and they came from the United States, Italy and Spain. PBMCs, B-cell-depleted T cells, or T cells provided the cDNA or gDNA that made up the material.

In the authors' methods: Amplification of reference gene primers provided the estimated nucleated cell counts. The repertoire was sequenced with immunoSEQ multiplex PCR; TCRdb's copy has only in-frame clones and lacks some. V, J and clone size reflect that table, while D and trimming were determined from the DNA. The table records about 250,000 clones, more than 80% of them present only once. Germline V gene data show CDR1 as MGHRA and CDR2 as YSYEKL. The CDR3 length is 16 residues. Trimming took 1 base from V and 14 from J, leaving 25 bases between them. This TCR was sampled from a woman aged 30 to 39 with active or convalescent COVID-19. Input material: peripheral blood. V usage is TRBV4-1 and J usage is TRBJ2-3; TRBD2 is a possible D gene (6 bases). CDR3 sequence (DNA): TGCGCCAGCAGCCAAGTTCTAACATCTAGGGGCTTGGGGGGGTATTTT. Amino acid sequence: CASSQVLTSRGLGGYF.